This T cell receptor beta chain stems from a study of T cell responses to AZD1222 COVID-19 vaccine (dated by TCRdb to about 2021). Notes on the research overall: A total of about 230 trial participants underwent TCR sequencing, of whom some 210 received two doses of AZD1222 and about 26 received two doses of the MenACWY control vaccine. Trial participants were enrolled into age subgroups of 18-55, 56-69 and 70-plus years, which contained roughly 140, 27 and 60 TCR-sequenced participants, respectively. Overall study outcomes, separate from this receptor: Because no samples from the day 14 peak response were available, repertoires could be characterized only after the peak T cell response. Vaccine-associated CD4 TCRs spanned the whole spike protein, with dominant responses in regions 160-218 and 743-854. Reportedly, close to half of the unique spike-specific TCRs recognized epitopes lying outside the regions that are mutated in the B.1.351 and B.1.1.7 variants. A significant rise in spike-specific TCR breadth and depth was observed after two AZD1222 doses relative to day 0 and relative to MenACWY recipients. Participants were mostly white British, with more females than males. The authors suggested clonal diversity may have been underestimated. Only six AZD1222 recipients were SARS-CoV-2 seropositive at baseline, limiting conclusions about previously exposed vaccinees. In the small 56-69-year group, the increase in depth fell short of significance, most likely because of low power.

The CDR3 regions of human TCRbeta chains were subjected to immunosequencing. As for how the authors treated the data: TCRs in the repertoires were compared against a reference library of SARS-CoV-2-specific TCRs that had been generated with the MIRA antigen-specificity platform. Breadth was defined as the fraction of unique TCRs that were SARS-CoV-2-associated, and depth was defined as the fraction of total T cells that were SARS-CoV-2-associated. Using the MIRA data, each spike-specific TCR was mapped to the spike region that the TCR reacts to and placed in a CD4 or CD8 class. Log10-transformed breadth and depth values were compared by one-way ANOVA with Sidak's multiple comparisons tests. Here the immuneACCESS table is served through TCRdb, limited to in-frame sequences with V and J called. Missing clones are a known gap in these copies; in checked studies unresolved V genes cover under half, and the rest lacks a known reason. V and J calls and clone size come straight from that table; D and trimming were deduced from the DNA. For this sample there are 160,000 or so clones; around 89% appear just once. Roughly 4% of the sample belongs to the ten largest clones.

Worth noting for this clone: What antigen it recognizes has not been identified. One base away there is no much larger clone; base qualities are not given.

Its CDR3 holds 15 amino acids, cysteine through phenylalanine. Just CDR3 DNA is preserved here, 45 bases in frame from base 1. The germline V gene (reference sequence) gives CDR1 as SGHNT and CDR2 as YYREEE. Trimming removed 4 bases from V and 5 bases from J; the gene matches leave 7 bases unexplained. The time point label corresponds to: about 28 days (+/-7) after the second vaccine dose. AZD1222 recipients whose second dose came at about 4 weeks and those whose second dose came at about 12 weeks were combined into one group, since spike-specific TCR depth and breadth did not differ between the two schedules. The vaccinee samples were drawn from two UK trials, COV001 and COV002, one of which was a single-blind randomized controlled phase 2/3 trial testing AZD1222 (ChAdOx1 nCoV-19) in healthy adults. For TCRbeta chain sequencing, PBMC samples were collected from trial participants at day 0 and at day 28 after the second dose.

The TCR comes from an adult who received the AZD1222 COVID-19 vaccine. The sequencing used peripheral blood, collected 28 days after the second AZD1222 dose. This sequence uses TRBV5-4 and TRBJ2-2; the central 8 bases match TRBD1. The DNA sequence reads TGTGCCAGCAGCACCCAGGGGGCAGGTACCGGGGAGCTGTTTTTT. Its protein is CASSTQGAGTGELFF.